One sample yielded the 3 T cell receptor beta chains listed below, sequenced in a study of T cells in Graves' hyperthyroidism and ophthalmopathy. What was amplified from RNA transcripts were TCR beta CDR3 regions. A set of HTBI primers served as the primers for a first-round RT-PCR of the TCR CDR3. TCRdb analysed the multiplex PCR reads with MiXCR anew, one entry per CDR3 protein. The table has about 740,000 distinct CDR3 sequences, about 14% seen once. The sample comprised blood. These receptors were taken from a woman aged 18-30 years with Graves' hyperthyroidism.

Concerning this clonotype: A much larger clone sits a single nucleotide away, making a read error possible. As DNA, the CDR3 is TGTGCCAGCGGCCGACCGGCCCCGGGACTAGGAGGGTACGAGCAGTACTTC. Amino acid sequence: CASGRPAPGLGGYEQYF. The rearrangement uses TRBV3-1 and TRBJ2-7; 8 nucleotides match TRBD2. This CDR3 region has 17 residues. With 8 bases clipped from V and 4 bases from J, the junction kept 19 bases outside the gene matches. Germline CDR1 LGHDT, CDR2 YNNKEL (reference sequence).

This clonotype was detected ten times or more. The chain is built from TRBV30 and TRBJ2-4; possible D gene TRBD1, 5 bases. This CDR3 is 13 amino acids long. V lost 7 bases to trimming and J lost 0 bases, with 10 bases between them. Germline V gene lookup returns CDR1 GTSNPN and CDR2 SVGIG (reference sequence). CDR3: CAFKGEAKNIQYF. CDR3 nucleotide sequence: TGTGCCTTCAAAGGGGAAGCCAAAAACATTCAGTACTTC. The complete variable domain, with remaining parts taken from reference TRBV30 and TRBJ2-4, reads SQTIHQWPATLVQPVGSPLSLECTVEGTSNPNLYWYRQAAGRGLQLLFYSVGIGQISSEVPQNLSASRPQDRQFILSSKKLLLSDSGFYLCAFKGEAKNIQYFGAGTRLSVL.

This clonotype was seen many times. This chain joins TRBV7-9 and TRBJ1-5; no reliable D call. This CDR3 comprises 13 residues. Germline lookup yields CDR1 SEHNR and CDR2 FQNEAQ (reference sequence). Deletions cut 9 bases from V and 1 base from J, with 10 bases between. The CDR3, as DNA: TGTGCCAGTGGGCGCGGGAGCAATCAGCCCCAGCATTTT. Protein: CASGRGSNQPQHF.